These 27 T cell receptor beta chains originate from one sample sequenced in a study of blood T cell repertoires in COVID-19. Repertoires were generated with immunoSEQ multiplex PCR, while TCRdb's copy carries only in-frame clones and drops some. The data show under 150,000 clones, with approximately 91% seen just once and more than 7% held by the top ten. Specimen: peripheral blood. The receptors shown here come from a woman in her 70s who had recovered from COVID-19.

This rearrangement joins TRBV6-6 to TRBJ1-2, with 7 bases matching TRBD1. J lost 6 bases, V lost 5 bases, and 12 bases had no gene match. This CDR3 is built from 15 residues. CDR1 MNHNY and CDR2 SVGAGI come from the germline V gene (reference sequence). The CDR3 spells CASSPLDYTGDGYTF. The CDR3, as DNA: TGTGCCAGCAGTCCACTGGATTATACAGGGGATGGCTACACCTTC.

The rearrangement joins TRBV18 to TRBJ2-2; D call uncertain. CDR3 length: 16 amino acids. Germline values: CDR1 KGHSH, CDR2 LQKENI. The ends were cut back, 3 bases at V and 0 bases at J, with 11 bases in the middle. In nucleotides, the CDR3 is TGTGCCAGCTCACCTTTCGCTACTACGAACACCGGGGAGCTGTTTTTT. Translation gives CASSPFATTNTGELFF.

This clone appeared a single time. The chain has TRBV3-1 (or the pseudogene TRBV3-2) and TRBJ1-1; maybe TRBD1 (5 bases). V gave up 5 bases and J gave up 10 bases, with 17 bases separating them. Germline CDR1 reads LGHDT; CDR2 reads YNNKEL (reference sequence). This CDR3 comprises 13 residues. The CDR3 DNA is TGTGCCAGCAGCTTTCAGGGTGCGGGGGGAGCTTTCTTT. This codes for CASSFQGAGGAFF.

This chain uses TRBV5-1 with TRBJ2-1, with D possibly being TRBD2 (5 bases). V lost 0 bases, J lost 0 bases, and 13 bases lay in between. The CDR3 length is 17 residues. Germline V gene sequence: CDR1 SGHRS, CDR2 YFSETQ. DNA of the CDR3: TGCGCCAGCAGCTTGGCCGCTATTAGCGTCTCCTACAATGAGCAGTTCTTC. Protein product: CASSLAAISVSYNEQFF. The full variable domain, completed using reference TRBV5-1 and TRBJ2-1, is KAGVTQTPRYLIKTRGQQVTLSCSPISGHRSVSWYQQTPGQGLQFLFEYFSETQRNKGNFPGRFSGRQFSNSRSEMNVSTLELGDSALYLCASSLAAISVSYNEQFFGPGTRLTVL.

The genes are TRBV9 and TRBJ2-1; D might be TRBD1 (5 bases). This CDR3 region has 16 residues. Trimming left V 0 bases short and J 12 bases short, with 22 bases between. Germline-derived CDR1 and CDR2 are SGDLS and YYNGEE. The CDR3 reads CASSVAHRTGPQGQFF. The CDR3 DNA reads as TGTGCCAGCAGCGTAGCTCACAGGACCGGCCCTCAGGGGCAGTTCTTC.

The rearrangement links TRBV11-2 to TRBJ2-5, with D perhaps matching TRBD1 (5 bases). The V end lost 5 bases, the J end lost 1 base, and 17 bases lay between the germline ends. Germline CDR1 is SGHAT and CDR2 is FQNNGV. This CDR3 region has 16 residues. The CDR3: CASSLGVVTIQETQYF. Written as DNA, the CDR3 is TGTGCCAGCAGCCTAGGGGTCGTAACTATCCAAGAGACCCAGTACTTC.

The V gene is TRBV7-2, the J gene TRBJ1-6; D is ambiguous. V was pared by 0 bases and J by 7 bases, with 10 bases between. CDR1 SGHTA and CDR2 FQGNSA come from the germline V gene. There are 15 residues in the CDR3. This CDR3 is CASSLAIRLNSPLHF. CDR3 coding DNA: TGTGCCAGCAGCTTAGCCATCAGGCTGAATTCACCCCTCCACTTT.

This rearrangement joins TRBV11-2 to TRBJ2-2, with no clear D. Per the germline V gene, CDR1 is SGHAT and CDR2 is FQNNGV. Trimming cost V 5 bases and J 6 bases, with 10 bases left between them. The CDR3 runs to 13 residues. For the CDR3, the DNA is TGTGCCAGCAGCCTGGTACGGGCCGGGGAGCTGTTTTTT. Protein sequence: CASSLVRAGELFF.

The chain has TRBV11-2 and TRBJ1-2; 7 nucleotides line up with TRBD1. Germline CDR1 is SGHAT and CDR2 is FQNNGV. Trimming removed 0 bases from V and 4 bases from J; junction bases left unmatched: 5. The CDR3 spans 15 residues. CDR3 loop: CASSLDSDRVYGYTF. Here the CDR3 DNA reads TGTGCCAGCAGCTTAGATAGCGACAGGGTCTATGGCTACACCTTC. The full variable domain, completed using reference TRBV11-2 and TRBJ1-2, is EAGVAQSPRYKIIEKRQSVAFWCNPISGHATLYWYQQILGQGPKLLIQFQNNGVVDDSQLPKDRFSAERLKGVDSTLKIQPAKLEDSAVYLCASSLDSDRVYGYTFGSGTRLTVV.

CDR3 loop: CASTEGQGITEQYF. CDR3 sequence (DNA): TGTGCCAGTACGGAAGGACAGGGGATAACCGAGCAGTACTTC. V gene TRBV19 combines with J gene TRBJ2-7; 9 nucleotides line up with TRBD1. Trimming cost V 7 bases and J 6 bases; bases outside gene matches: 10. The germline V gene has CDR1 LNHDA and CDR2 SQIVND (reference sequence). CDR3 length: 14 residues.

The chain carries TRBV24-1 and TRBJ2-5; 8 bases line up with TRBD1. The CDR3 consists of 17 residues. Germline assignment: CDR1 KGHDR and CDR2 SFDVKD. Unmatched junction bases numbered 10, after V lost 3 bases and J lost 2 bases. The CDR3 bases are TGTGCCACCAGTGATCCGAGGACAGGGTGGGGACAAGAGACCCAGTACTTC. Residues: CATSDPRTGWGQETQYF.

The rearrangement uses TRBV5-1 and TRBJ2-3; tentative D call: TRBD2 (6 bases). The CDR3 is made up of 16 amino acids. Germline V lookup: CDR1 SGHRS, CDR2 YFSETQ. Trimming pared 2 bases from V and 2 bases from J, leaving 15 bases between. The CDR3 is CASSFLSGTHTDTQYF. The CDR3 nucleotides are TGCGCCAGCAGCTTCTTATCCGGGACTCACACAGATACGCAGTATTTT. The full variable domain, its missing parts supplied by reference TRBV5-1 and TRBJ2-3, is KAGVTQTPRYLIKTRGQQVTLSCSPISGHRSVSWYQQTPGQGLQFLFEYFSETQRNKGNFPGRFSGRQFSNSRSEMNVSTLELGDSALYLCASSFLSGTHTDTQYFGPGTRLTVL.

The chain couples TRBV4-2 to TRBJ2-3; 7 nucleotides align to TRBD1. After removal of 0 bases from V and 2 bases from J, the junction contained 5 bases not matched to a gene. The CDR3 runs to 16 residues. Germline CDR1 reads LGHNA; CDR2 reads YNFKEQ. The chain's CDR3 is CASSQDGGQSTDTQYF. The CDR3 DNA follows: TGTGCCAGCAGCCAAGATGGGGGACAGTCCACAGATACGCAGTATTTT.

The J gene is TRBJ2-1, the V gene TRBV11-3; D not resolved. This CDR3 comprises 15 residues. V was cut by 0 bases and J by 0 bases, with 6 bases left in between. Germline V gives CDR1 SGHNT, CDR2 YENEEA. The DNA of the CDR3 is TGTGCCAGCAGCTTAGACCTAAGCTCCTACAATGAGCAGTTCTTC. As protein: CASSLDLSSYNEQFF.

The chain carries TRBV7-9 and TRBJ2-1; D gene ambiguous. Trimming removed 1 base from V and 0 bases from J, with 4 bases in between. The germline V gene has CDR1 SEHNR and CDR2 FQNEAQ (reference sequence). The CDR3 sequence is 14 residues long. In DNA form, the CDR3 reads TGTGCCAGCAGCTTAGAACTCTCCTACAATGAGCAGTTCTTC. Encoded protein: CASSLELSYNEQFF.

This clone occurred once. The rearrangement joins TRBV10-3 to TRBJ1-2; no reliable D call. V dropped 8 bases and J dropped 9 bases, with 13 bases sitting between them. CDR3 length equals 11 residues. Germline-derived CDR1 and CDR2 are ENHRY and SYGVKD. The CDR3 protein is CAIVGGGSYTF. The CDR3 coding sequence is TGTGCCATCGTTGGCGGCGGAAGCTACACCTTC.

On this clone: Since no conserved phenylalanine or tryptophan closes the CDR3, a read error is the likely cause. No DNA is shown, since the ends of the CDR3 on it are uncertain; the CDR3 is the one TCRdb lists. The chain combines TRBV23-1 with TRBJ2-7; the D call TRBD2 from the table was never checked on the DNA. TRBV23-1 is identified as an open reading frame with a role that is uncertain. The CDR3 totals 9 residues, both ends included. The CDR3 is CASSRTSGS.

The V call is TRBV24-1, the J call TRBJ2-3, with TRBD2 identical over 8 bases. After removal of 0 bases from V and 1 base from J, the junction contained 5 bases not matched to a gene. Germline V lookup: CDR1 KGHDR, CDR2 SFDVKD. CDR3 length equals 17 residues. The CDR3 loop reads CATSDLQSSGGTDTQYF. Written as DNA, the CDR3 is TGTGCCACCAGTGATTTGCAGAGTAGCGGGGGCACAGATACGCAGTATTTT.

The chain's CDR3 is CASSVAGYSGLEQYF. The CDR3 DNA sequence: TGTGCCAGCAGCGTCGCGGGATACAGTGGTTTAGAGCAGTACTTC. The chain employs TRBV9 and TRBJ2-7, with a tentative D call TRBD2 (6 bases). V was trimmed by 2 bases and J by 7 bases, leaving 19 bases between them. Per the germline V gene, CDR1 is SGDLS and CDR2 is YYNGEE. CDR3 size: 15 residues.

This clone appeared a few times. The rearrangement joins TRBV6-2 or TRBV6-3 to TRBJ2-1, with D tentatively TRBD2 (5 bases). The V gene lost 4 bases and the J gene lost 8 bases, with 18 bases spanning the gap. The germline V gene has CDR1 MNHEY and CDR2 SVGEGT. This CDR3 is 15 amino acids long. The CDR3 DNA follows: TGTGCCAGCAGTTCAATACTAGTTACCTCATATGAGCAGTTCTTC. Amino acid sequence: CASSSILVTSYEQFF.

The V and J genes are TRBV5-6 and TRBJ1-2; D is unresolved. The ends were cut back, 0 bases at V and 0 bases at J, with 9 bases in the middle. Looked up from germline, CDR1 is SGHDT and CDR2 is YYEEEE. This CDR3 is 15 amino acids long. CDR3 sequence (DNA): TGTGCCAGCAGCTTGGTTTCAGACACTAACTATGGCTACACCTTC. Encoded protein: CASSLVSDTNYGYTF.

The chain recombines TRBV7-2 with TRBJ2-3; unclear D gene. Germline V lookup: CDR1 SGHTA, CDR2 FQGNSA. The length of the CDR3 is 15 residues. The V end lost 2 bases, the J end lost 3 bases, and 12 bases lay between the germline ends. The CDR3 coding sequence is TGTGCCAGCAGCTTACGGATCCTAGAAACAGATACGCAGTATTTT. Protein product: CASSLRILETDTQYF. Full variable domain (missing parts from reference TRBV7-2 and TRBJ2-3): GAGVSQSPSNKVTEKGKDVELRCDPISGHTALYWYRQSLGQGLEFLIYFQGNSAPDKSGLPSDRFSAERTGGSVSTLTIQRTQQEDSAVYLCASSLRILETDTQYFGPGTRLTVL.

This clone is a singleton in its sample. This chain connects TRBV29-1 to TRBJ1-2; TRBD1 aligns across 11 bases. V was clipped by 8 bases and J by 4 bases; unmatched bases: 9. This CDR3 contains 14 residues. Germline V gene lookup returns CDR1 SQVTM and CDR2 ANQGSEA. DNA of the CDR3: TGCAGCTTCCAGGGGACAGGGGGGGCCTATGGCTACACCTTC. It codes for CSFQGTGGAYGYTF.

V and J are TRBV10-3 and TRBJ1-1; 7 bases map to TRBD1. This CDR3 is built from 15 residues. V dropped 6 bases and J dropped 1; count of bases not matched to a gene: 8. Per germline, CDR1 ENHRY and CDR2 SYGVKD. The CDR3 here is CAISAPDRPNTEAFF. The CDR3 DNA follows: TGTGCCATCAGCGCCCCGGACAGGCCGAACACTGAAGCTTTCTTT.

The rearrangement links TRBV6-5 to TRBJ2-7, with D tentatively TRBD1 (5 bases). Germline CDR1 is MNHEY and CDR2 is SVGAGI. The CDR3 is made up of 12 amino acids. Deletions cut 7 bases from V and 5 bases from J, with 12 bases between. The CDR3 loop is CASKGDRNEQYF. CDR3 in DNA: TGTGCCAGCAAAGGGGATAGGAACGAGCAGTACTTC.

V usage is TRBV2 and J usage is TRBJ1-6; TRBD1 matches 10 bases. The CDR3 contains 16 residues. Trimming took 0 bases from V and 9 from J; bases not matched to a gene: 5. The germline gives CDR1 SNHLY, CDR2 FYNNEI. The CDR3 nucleotides are TGTGCCAGCAGTGAAGCGCGGGACAGGGGTTTTTCACCCCTCCACTTT. Amino acids: CASSEARDRGFSPLHF.

V is TRBV9 and J is TRBJ2-7, with D unresolved. Trimming removed 0 bases at V and 3 bases at J, with 7 bases between. The CDR3 is 13 amino acids. CDR1 is SGDLS and CDR2 is YYNGEE in the germline V gene. The CDR3 region is CASSVGHLYEQYF. The CDR3 DNA is TGTGCCAGCAGCGTAGGACACCTCTACGAGCAGTACTTC.